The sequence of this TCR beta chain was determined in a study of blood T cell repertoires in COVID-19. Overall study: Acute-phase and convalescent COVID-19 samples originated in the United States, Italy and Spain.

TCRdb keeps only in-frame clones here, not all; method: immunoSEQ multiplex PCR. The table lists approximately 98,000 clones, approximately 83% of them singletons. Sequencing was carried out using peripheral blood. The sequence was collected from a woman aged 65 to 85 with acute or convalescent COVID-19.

CDR3 residues: CASSLAASGSGQETQYF. The CDR3 nucleotides read TGCGCCAGCAGCTTGGCGGCTAGCGGGAGTGGGCAAGAGACCCAGTACTTC. V and J are TRBV5-1 and TRBJ2-5; TRBD2 aligns across 10 bases. The CDR3 spans 17 residues. With V trimmed by 0 bases and J by 2 bases, 7 bases remained unmatched. Germline V lookup: CDR1 SGHRS, CDR2 YFSETQ. The variable domain in full, with the rest retrieved from reference TRBV5-1 and TRBJ2-5, is KAGVTQTPRYLIKTRGQQVTLSCSPISGHRSVSWYQQTPGQGLQFLFEYFSETQRNKGNFPGRFSGRQFSNSRSEMNVSTLELGDSALYLCASSLAASGSGQETQYFGPGTRLLVL.